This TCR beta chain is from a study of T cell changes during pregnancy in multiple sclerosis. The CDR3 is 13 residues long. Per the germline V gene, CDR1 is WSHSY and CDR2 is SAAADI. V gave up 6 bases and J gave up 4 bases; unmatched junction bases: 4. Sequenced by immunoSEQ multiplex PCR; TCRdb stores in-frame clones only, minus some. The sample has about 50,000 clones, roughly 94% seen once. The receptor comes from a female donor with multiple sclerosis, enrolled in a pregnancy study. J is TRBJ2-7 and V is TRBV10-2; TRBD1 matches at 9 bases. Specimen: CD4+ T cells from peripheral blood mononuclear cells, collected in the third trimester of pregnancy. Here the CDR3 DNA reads TGCGCCAGCAGGATGACAGGGGGGTACGAGCAGTACTTC. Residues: CASRMTGGYEQYF.